What follows are 4 T cell receptor beta chains derived from one specimen sequenced in a study of shared clonotypes between healthy human individuals. Data came from immunoSEQ multiplex PCR; TCRdb stores just in-frame clones and leaves some out. The sample records approximately 1,000,000 clones, 60% to 85% being singletons. Sequencing was done on a sample of memory CD4+ T cells from PBMCs. This sample's subset: CD45RA-negative fraction. The source is a man younger than 30 in good health. Some clones in this sample may be carry-over from other donors' samples.

As to this clone: Other DNA sequences of this sample code for an identical CDR3. In DNA, the CDR3 is TGTGCCAGCAGCTTAGCGGGGGGTGGAGAGCAGTACTTC. It translates to CASSLAGGGEQYF. The chain joins TRBV7-9 to TRBJ2-7, with D perhaps matching TRBD2 (6 bases). V was trimmed by 0 bases and J by 7 bases, leaving 10 bases between them. This CDR3 is 13 amino acids long. Germline V CDR1 and CDR2: SEHNR, FQNEAQ (reference sequence).

This clone was seen only a few times. V and J are TRBV27 and TRBJ2-7; 7 nucleotides match TRBD1. Looked up from germline, CDR1 is MNHEY and CDR2 is SMNVEV (reference sequence). The CDR3 length is 11 residues. The CDR3 region has the DNA TGTGGAAGGGGGCGGCAAGACGAGCAGTACTTC. Protein sequence: CGRGRQDEQYF.

This clone has a single count. The V gene is TRBV30, the J gene TRBJ2-3, with TRBD2 as a possible D gene (5 bases). The germline V and J ends were trimmed by 1 base and 4 bases, with 12 bases remaining between them. CDR1 and CDR2 (germline): GTSNPN, SVGIG (reference sequence). The length of the CDR3 is 14 residues. CDR3 residues: CAWSARTPADTQYF. CDR3 bases: TGTGCCTGGAGTGCGCGGACTCCCGCAGATACGCAGTATTTT. The full variable domain, in which reference TRBV30 and TRBJ2-3 provide the parts outside the CDR3, is SQTIHQWPATLVQPVGSPLSLECTVEGTSNPNLYWYRQAAGRGLQLLFYSVGIGQISSEVPQNLSASRPQDRQFILSSKKLLLSDSGFYLCAWSARTPADTQYFGPGTRLTVL.

V is TRBV7-2 and J is TRBJ2-7; 12 nucleotides match TRBD1. This CDR3 region has 15 residues. The germline V gene has CDR1 SGHTA and CDR2 FQGNSA. The junction had 5 bases not matched to a gene; V was cut back by 2 bases and J by 6 bases. In DNA form, the CDR3 reads TGTGCCAGCAGCTTAACCTGGGACAGGGGGCTCGAGCAGTACTTC. This encodes CASSLTWDRGLEQYF.